This entry lists 22 T cell receptor beta chains sequenced from one sample in a study of OX40 agonist ivuxolimab in advanced cancers. The data were produced by immunoSEQ multiplex PCR, yet TCRdb's version contains in-frame clones alone and is incomplete. The table lists roughly 80,000 clones, over 75% of them singletons, with 0.3% to 0.45% in the top ten. Sequenced here: CD4+ or CD8+ T cells sorted from blood, sampled in a trial of the OX40 agonist ivuxolimab. The receptors were sampled from an adult with an advanced solid tumor such as melanoma, head and neck, liver or kidney cancer.

The chain couples TRBV29-1 to TRBJ1-6; D not certain. The CDR3 has 12 residues. V was trimmed by 6 bases and J by 7 bases, leaving 10 bases between them. Germline CDR1 SQVTM, CDR2 ANQGSEA. CDR3 DNA sequence: TGCAGCGTGTCTGGGAACAATTCACCCCTCCACTTT. Protein sequence: CSVSGNNSPLHF.

This sequence joins TRBV19 and TRBJ2-1; 12 bases fit TRBD2. Germline CDR1 is LNHDA and CDR2 is SQIVND (reference sequence). There are 16 residues in the CDR3. J gave up 3 bases and V 6 bases, and 6 bases lay outside the gene matches. The CDR3 spells CASRRLAGVLYNEQFF. The CDR3 DNA is TGTGCCAGTAGGAGACTAGCGGGAGTCCTCTACAATGAGCAGTTCTTC.

This chain connects TRBV6-4 to TRBJ2-3, with a possible D match to TRBD1 (5 bases). The CDR3 spans 16 residues. The germline V and J ends were trimmed by 0 bases and 0 bases, with 10 bases remaining between them. Germline V gene lookup returns CDR1 MRHNA and CDR2 SNTAGT. CDR3 loop: CASSDSGVESTDTQYF. For the CDR3, the DNA is TGTGCCAGCAGTGACTCAGGGGTGGAGAGCACAGATACGCAGTATTTT.

The genes are TRBV10-1 and TRBJ2-2, with 9 bases matching TRBD2. V lost 4 bases to trimming and J lost 0 bases; unmatched junction nucleotides: 6. Germline CDR1 WNHNN, CDR2 SYGVQD (reference sequence). The CDR3 spans 17 residues. CDR3 nucleotide sequence: TGCGCCAGCAGTGCTATAGCGGGAGACGCGAACACCGGGGAGCTGTTTTTT. The encoded protein is CASSAIAGDANTGELFF.

This clone was seen a handful of times. J is TRBJ1-2 and V is TRBV10-3, with D possibly TRBD1 on 5 matching bases. Germline V gene sequence: CDR1 ENHRY, CDR2 SYGVKD. CDR3 size: 13 residues. The V end lost 4 bases, the J end lost 4 bases, and 10 bases lay between the germline ends. In DNA form, the CDR3 reads TGTGCCATCAGTGTCCCTGGGGCCTATGGCTACACCTTC. Translated: CAISVPGAYGYTF.

This chain links TRBV7-8 with TRBJ1-2, with TRBD1 identical over 8 bases. Germline CDR1 reads SGHVS; CDR2 reads FQNEAQ. The CDR3 is made up of 15 amino acids. V was pared by 2 bases and J by 10 bases, with 12 bases of the junction left unmatched. In DNA form, the CDR3 reads TGTGCCAGCAGCTTACGCAGCATGTCAGGGGGCGACTACACCTTC. Protein sequence: CASSLRSMSGGDYTF.

The chain joins TRBV30 to TRBJ1-2; D is perhaps TRBD1 (5 bases). This CDR3 comprises 12 residues. Germline V gene data show CDR1 as GTSNPN and CDR2 as SVGIG (reference sequence). The V end lost 1 base, the J end lost 8 bases, and 11 bases lay between the germline ends. Here the CDR3 DNA reads TGTGCCTGGAGTGCGGGACTAGTGGGCTACACCTTC. Translation gives CAWSAGLVGYTF.

The chain uses TRBV11-3 and TRBJ2-1; D is uncertain. The CDR3 loop spans 17 amino acids. Per the germline V gene, CDR1 is SGHNT and CDR2 is YENEEA. Trimming left V 4 bases short and J 0 bases short, with 16 bases between. The CDR3 protein is CASSSRALLSSYNEQFF. CDR3 nucleotide sequence: TGTGCCAGCAGCTCCAGAGCCCTCCTGAGCTCCTACAATGAGCAGTTCTTC.

The chain employs TRBV27 and TRBJ2-6; D ambiguous. Germline-derived CDR1 and CDR2 are MNHEY and SMNVEV (reference sequence). The ends were cut back, 0 bases at V and 0 bases at J, with 3 bases in the middle. The CDR3 is made up of 15 amino acids. The CDR3 coding sequence is TGTGCCAGCAGTTTATCCATCTCTGGGGCCAACGTCCTGACTTTC. Its protein is CASSLSISGANVLTF.

The rearrangement uses TRBV6-1 and TRBJ1-2; perhaps TRBD1 as D (5 bases). The CDR3 covers 13 residues. Germline values: CDR1 MNHNS, CDR2 SASEGT. Deletions cut 7 bases from V and 3 bases from J, with 12 bases between. CDR3 residues: CASTLDRYYGYTF. As DNA, the CDR3 is TGTGCCAGCACCCTAGACAGATACTATGGCTACACCTTC.

The chain recombines TRBV7-6 with TRBJ2-1; 12 nucleotides agree with TRBD1. V trimming: 4 bases; J trimming: 7 bases; junction bases outside the gene matches: 5. Germline V gene lookup returns CDR1 SGHVS and CDR2 FNYEAQ. The CDR3 length is 15 residues. Here the CDR3 DNA reads TGTGCCAGCAGCTCCCGGGACAGGGGGCTGAATGAGCAGTTCTTC. Its protein is CASSSRDRGLNEQFF.

This clone came up once. The chain joins TRBV6-1 to TRBJ2-4, with D hard to call. The CDR3 is made up of 12 amino acids. V was pared by 6 bases and J by 10 bases, with 13 bases between. CDR1 and CDR2 from the germline V gene are MNHNS and SASEGT. CDR3 in DNA: TGTGCCAGCAGCCCCCCCGCGGTAATTCAGTACTTC. Its translation: CASSPPAVIQYF.

V gene TRBV5-4 combines with J gene TRBJ2-1; D is undetermined. There are 12 residues in the CDR3. The V and J ends lost 3 bases and 10 bases respectively, with 11 bases between them. Germline-derived CDR1 and CDR2 are SGHNT and YYREEE (reference sequence). CDR3: CASSSSRTEQFF. For the CDR3, the DNA is TGTGCCAGCAGCTCCTCGAGGACGGAGCAGTTCTTC.

The chain links TRBV27 to TRBJ2-3, with 8 bases identical to TRBD1. Germline V lookup: CDR1 MNHEY, CDR2 SMNVEV (reference sequence). After removal of 4 bases from V and 0 bases from J, the junction contained 6 bases not matched to a gene. The CDR3 is 16 residues long. The CDR3 here is CASSYDRGTSTDTQYF. CDR3 sequence (DNA): TGTGCCAGCAGTTACGACAGGGGCACTAGCACAGATACGCAGTATTTT.

V is TRBV11-2 and J is TRBJ1-1, with D unclear. Germline loops: CDR1 SGHAT, CDR2 FQNNGV. The V gene lost 5 bases and the J gene lost 6 bases, with 13 bases spanning the gap. The CDR3 is made up of 13 amino acids. CDR3 residues: CASSRQAQPEAFF. CDR3 in DNA: TGTGCCAGCAGCCGGCAGGCCCAGCCTGAAGCTTTCTTT.

The genes are TRBV30 and TRBJ2-7; D is perhaps TRBD1 or TRBD2 (5 bases each). This CDR3 is 15 amino acids long. Trimming left V 1 base short and J 1 base short, with 14 bases between. Germline V CDR1 and CDR2: GTSNPN, SVGIG (reference sequence). The CDR3, as DNA: TGTGCCTGGAGTGACCGGGACCGAAGGTCCTACGAGCAGTACTTC. This sequence encodes CAWSDRDRRSYEQYF.

This clone was picked up a small number of times. V is TRBV30 and J is TRBJ1-1, with D possibly matching TRBD1 (5 bases). Trimming took 8 bases from V and 6 from J, leaving 13 bases between them. Per germline, CDR1 GTSNPN and CDR2 SVGIG (reference sequence). The CDR3 spans 11 residues. The CDR3 loop is CARGFLAEAFF. CDR3 DNA sequence: TGTGCCCGGGGGTTTTTGGCTGAAGCTTTCTTT.

This clone was picked up one time. The chain is built from TRBV7-3 and TRBJ1-2; D might be TRBD1 (5 bases). Germline loops: CDR1 SGHTA, CDR2 FQGTGA. The ends were cut back, 2 bases at V and 2 bases at J, with 12 bases in the middle. The CDR3 contains 15 residues. The CDR3 DNA reads TGTGCCAGCAGCTTAGTTCAGGGCGCCAACTATGGCTACACCTTC. Translating it yields CASSLVQGANYGYTF.

The table lists this clone with a count of one. The chain recombines TRBV27 with TRBJ2-3; D not resolved. Trimming shortened V by 0 bases and J by 2 bases, and 12 bases separated the two germline ends. CDR1 MNHEY and CDR2 SMNVEV come from the germline V gene (reference sequence). The CDR3 totals 16 residues. The CDR3 DNA is TGTGCCAGCAGTTTATCTCGGGCAGATGTCACAGATACGCAGTATTTT. It yields the protein CASSLSRADVTDTQYF.

The chain is built from TRBV5-1 and TRBJ1-1; 7 bases match TRBD1. This CDR3 has 17 residues. V dropped 1 base and J dropped 1; count of bases not matched to a gene: 10. Looked up from germline, CDR1 is SGHRS and CDR2 is YFSETQ. The CDR3 region has the DNA TGCGCCAGCAGCTTGACAGGGGATCTCGGGGCGAACACTGAAGCTTTCTTT. Its translation: CASSLTGDLGANTEAFF.

On this clone: Other DNA sequences in this specimen translate into the identical CDR3. This rearrangement joins TRBV7-2 to TRBJ2-7; tentative D call: TRBD2 (5 bases). V was pared by 5 bases and J by 1 base, with 12 bases between. The CDR3 spans 14 residues. Per germline, CDR1 SGHTA and CDR2 FQGNSA. The CDR3 sequence: CASSRGLISYEQYF. CDR3 in DNA: TGTGCCAGCAGCCGAGGACTCATTTCCTACGAGCAGTACTTC.

The V and J genes are TRBV29-1 and TRBJ1-4; 12 nucleotides line up with TRBD1. J lost 7 bases, V lost 4 bases, and 7 bases had no gene match. There are 15 residues in the CDR3. Germline values: CDR1 SQVTM, CDR2 ANQGSEA. Here the CDR3 reads CSVGGTGGWGEKLFF. The CDR3 region has the DNA TGCAGCGTTGGTGGGACAGGGGGCTGGGGTGAAAAACTGTTTTTT.